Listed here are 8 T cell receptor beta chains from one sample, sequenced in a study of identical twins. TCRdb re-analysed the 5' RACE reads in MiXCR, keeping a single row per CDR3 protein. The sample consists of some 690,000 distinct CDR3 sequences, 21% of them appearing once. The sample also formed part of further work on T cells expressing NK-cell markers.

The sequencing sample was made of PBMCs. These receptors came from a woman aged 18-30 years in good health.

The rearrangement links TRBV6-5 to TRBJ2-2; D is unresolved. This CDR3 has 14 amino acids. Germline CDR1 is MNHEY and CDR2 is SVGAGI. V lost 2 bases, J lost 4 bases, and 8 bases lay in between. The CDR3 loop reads CASSYTGSTGELFF. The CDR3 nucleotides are TGTGCCAGCAGTTACACCGGGTCCACCGGGGAGCTGTTTTTT.

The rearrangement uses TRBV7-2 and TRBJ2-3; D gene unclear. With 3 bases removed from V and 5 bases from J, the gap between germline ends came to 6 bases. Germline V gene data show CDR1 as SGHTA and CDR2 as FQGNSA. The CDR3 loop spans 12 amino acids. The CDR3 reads CASSFIRDTQYF. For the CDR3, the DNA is TGTGCCAGCAGCTTTATCAGAGATACGCAGTATTTT.

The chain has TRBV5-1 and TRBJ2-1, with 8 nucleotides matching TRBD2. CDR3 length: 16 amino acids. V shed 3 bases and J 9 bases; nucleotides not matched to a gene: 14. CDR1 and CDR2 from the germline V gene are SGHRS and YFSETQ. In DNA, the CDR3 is TGCGCCAGCAGCTCAGGCGGGACTAGTCAGTACGGTGAGCAGTTCTTC. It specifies CASSSGGTSQYGEQFF.

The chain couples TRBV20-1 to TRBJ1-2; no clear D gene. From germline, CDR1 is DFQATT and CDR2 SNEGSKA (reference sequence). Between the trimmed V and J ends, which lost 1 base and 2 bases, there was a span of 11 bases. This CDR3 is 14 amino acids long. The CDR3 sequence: CSARGETINYGYTF. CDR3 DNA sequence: TGCAGTGCTAGAGGGGAGACCATCAACTATGGCTACACCTTC.

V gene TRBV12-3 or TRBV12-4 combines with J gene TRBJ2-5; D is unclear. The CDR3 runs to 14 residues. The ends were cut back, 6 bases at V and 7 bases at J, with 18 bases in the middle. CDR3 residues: CASSPSGRVGTQYF. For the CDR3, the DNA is TGTGCCAGCAGCCCATCCGGACGGGTGGGGACCCAGTACTTC.

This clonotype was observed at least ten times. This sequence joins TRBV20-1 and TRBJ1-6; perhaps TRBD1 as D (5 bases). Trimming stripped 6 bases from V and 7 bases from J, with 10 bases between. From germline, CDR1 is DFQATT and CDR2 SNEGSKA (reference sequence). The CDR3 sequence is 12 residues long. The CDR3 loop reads CSAVSGNSPLHF. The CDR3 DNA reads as TGCAGTGCAGTATCAGGGAATTCACCCCTCCACTTT.

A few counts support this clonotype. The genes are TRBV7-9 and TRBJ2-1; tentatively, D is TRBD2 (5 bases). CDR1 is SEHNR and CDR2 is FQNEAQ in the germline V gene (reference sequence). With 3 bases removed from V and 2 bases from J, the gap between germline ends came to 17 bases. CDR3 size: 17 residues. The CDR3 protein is CASSLKGSAVAYNEQFF. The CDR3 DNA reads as TGTGCCAGCAGCTTGAAAGGCTCAGCGGTTGCCTACAATGAGCAGTTCTTC.

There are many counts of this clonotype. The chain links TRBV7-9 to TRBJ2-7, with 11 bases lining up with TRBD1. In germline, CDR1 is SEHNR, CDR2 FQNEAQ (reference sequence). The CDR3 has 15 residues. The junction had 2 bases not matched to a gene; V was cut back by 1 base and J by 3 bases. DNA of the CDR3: TGTGCCAGCAGCTTAGGGGACAGGGGGTACTACGAGCAGTACTTC. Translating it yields CASSLGDRGYYEQYF.